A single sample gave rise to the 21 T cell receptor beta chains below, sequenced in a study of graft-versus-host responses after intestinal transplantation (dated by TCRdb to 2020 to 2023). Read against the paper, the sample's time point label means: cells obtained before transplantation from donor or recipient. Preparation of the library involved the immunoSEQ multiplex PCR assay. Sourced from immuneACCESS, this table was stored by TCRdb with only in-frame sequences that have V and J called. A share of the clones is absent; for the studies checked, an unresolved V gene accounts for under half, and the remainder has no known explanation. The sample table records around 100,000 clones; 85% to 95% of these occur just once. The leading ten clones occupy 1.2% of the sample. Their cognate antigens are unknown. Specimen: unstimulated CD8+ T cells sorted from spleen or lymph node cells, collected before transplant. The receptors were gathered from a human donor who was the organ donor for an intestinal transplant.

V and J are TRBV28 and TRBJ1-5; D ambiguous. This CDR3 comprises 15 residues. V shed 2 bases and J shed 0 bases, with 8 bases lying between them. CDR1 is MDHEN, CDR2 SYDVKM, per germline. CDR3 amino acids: CASSLERDSNQPQHF. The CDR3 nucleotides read TGTGCCAGCAGTTTAGAGCGGGATAGCAATCAGCCCCAGCATTTT. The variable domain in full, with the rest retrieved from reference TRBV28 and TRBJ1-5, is DVKVTQSSRYLVKRTGEKVFLECVQDMDHENMFWYRQDPGLGLRLIYFSYDVKMKEKGDIPEGYSVSREKKERFSLILESASTNQTSMYLCASSLERDSNQPQHFGDGTRLSIL.

Here the CDR3 DNA reads TGTGCCATCAGTGACGGACCCTACGAGCAGTACTTC. It specifies CAISDGPYEQYF. The chain uses TRBV10-3 and TRBJ2-7; D is uncertain. V shed 3 bases and J shed 2 bases, with 5 bases lying between them. Germline CDR1 ENHRY, CDR2 SYGVKD. This CDR3 has 12 residues.

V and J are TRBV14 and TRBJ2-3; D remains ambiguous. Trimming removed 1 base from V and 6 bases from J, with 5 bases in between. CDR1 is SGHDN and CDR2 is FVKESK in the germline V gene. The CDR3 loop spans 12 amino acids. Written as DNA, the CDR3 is TGTGCCAGCAGCCAAGTTCAGGATACGCAGTATTTT. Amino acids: CASSQVQDTQYF.

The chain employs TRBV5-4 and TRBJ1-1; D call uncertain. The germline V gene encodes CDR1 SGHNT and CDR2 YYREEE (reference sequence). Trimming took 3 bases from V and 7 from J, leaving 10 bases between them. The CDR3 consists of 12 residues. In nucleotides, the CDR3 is TGTGCCAGCAGCTGGTGGCTGGGTGAAGCTTTCTTT. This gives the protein CASSWWLGEAFF.

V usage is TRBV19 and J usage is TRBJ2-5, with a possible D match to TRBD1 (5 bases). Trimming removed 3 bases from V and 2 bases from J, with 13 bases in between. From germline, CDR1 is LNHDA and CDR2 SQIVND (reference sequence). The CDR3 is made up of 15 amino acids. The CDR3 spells CASSIAWGGQETQYF. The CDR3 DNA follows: TGTGCCAGTAGTATTGCATGGGGCGGACAAGAGACCCAGTACTTC.

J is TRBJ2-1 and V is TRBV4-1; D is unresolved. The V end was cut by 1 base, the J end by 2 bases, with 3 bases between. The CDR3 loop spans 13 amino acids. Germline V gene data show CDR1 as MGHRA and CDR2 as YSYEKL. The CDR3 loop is CASSQAAYNEQFF. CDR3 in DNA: TGCGCCAGCAGCCAAGCCGCCTACAATGAGCAGTTCTTC.

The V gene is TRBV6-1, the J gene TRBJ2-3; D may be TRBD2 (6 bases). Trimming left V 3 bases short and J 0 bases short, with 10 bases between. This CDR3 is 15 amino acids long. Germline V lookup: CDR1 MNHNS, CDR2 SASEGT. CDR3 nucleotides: TGTGCCAGCAGTGAGGCTAGCGTCAGCACAGATACGCAGTATTTT. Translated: CASSEASVSTDTQYF.

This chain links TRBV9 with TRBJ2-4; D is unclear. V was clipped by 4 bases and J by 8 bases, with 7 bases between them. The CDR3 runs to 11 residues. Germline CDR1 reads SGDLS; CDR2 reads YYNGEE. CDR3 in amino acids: CASSPPDIQYF. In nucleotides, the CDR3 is TGTGCCAGCAGCCCACCCGACATTCAGTACTTC.

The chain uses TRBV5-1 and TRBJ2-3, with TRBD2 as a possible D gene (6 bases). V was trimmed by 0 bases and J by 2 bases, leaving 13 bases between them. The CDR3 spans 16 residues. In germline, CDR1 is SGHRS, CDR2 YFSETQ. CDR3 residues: CASSLGSGRDTDTQYF. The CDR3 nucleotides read TGCGCCAGCAGCTTGGGTTCGGGGCGGGACACAGATACGCAGTATTTT.

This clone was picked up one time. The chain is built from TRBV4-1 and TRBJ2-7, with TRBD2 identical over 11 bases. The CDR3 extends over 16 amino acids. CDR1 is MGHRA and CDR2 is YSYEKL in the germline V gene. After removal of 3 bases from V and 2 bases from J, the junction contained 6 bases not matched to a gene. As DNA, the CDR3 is TGCGCCAGCAGCCATGCCGGACTAGCGGGTGCCTACGAGCAGTACTTC. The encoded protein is CASSHAGLAGAYEQYF.

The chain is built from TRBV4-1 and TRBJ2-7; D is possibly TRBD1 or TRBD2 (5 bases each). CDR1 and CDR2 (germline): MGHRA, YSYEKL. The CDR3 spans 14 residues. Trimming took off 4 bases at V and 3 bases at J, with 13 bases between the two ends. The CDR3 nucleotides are TGCGCCAGCAGCCCGGGACGCAGCGTCTACGAGCAGTACTTC. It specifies CASSPGRSVYEQYF.

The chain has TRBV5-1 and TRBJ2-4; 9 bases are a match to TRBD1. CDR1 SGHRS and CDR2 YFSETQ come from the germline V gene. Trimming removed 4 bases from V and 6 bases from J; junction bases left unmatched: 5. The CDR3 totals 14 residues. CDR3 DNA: TGCGCCAGCAGCATCGGGACAGGGAGAAACATTCAGTACTTC. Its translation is CASSIGTGRNIQYF.

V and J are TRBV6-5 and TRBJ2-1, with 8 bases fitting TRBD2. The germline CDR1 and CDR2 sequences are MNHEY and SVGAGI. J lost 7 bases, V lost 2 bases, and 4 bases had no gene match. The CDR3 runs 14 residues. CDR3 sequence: CASSYQRERNEQFF. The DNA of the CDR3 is TGTGCCAGCAGTTACCAGCGGGAGAGGAATGAGCAGTTCTTC.

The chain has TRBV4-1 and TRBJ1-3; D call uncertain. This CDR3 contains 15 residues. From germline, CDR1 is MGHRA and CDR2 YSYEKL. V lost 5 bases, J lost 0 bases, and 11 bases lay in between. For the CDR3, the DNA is TGCGCCAGCAGCTTTCGACGAGACTCTGGAAACACCATATATTTT. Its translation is CASSFRRDSGNTIYF.

The CDR3, as DNA: TGCGCCAGCAGCCAAGATCTGTCTAGCGGCTCCTACGAGCAGTACTTC. This translates into CASSQDLSSGSYEQYF. The chain joins TRBV4-1 to TRBJ2-7, with TRBD2 identical over 7 bases. V trimming: 0 bases; J trimming: 0 bases; junction bases outside the gene matches: 5. This CDR3 contains 16 residues. From germline, CDR1 is MGHRA and CDR2 YSYEKL.

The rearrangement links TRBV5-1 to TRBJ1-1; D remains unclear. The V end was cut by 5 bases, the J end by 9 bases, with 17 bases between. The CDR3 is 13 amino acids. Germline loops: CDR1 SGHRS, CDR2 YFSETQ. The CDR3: CASSFQTGRQAFF. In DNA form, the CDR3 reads TGCGCCAGCAGTTTCCAAACCGGACGACAAGCTTTCTTT.

The CDR3 region has the DNA TGTGCCAGCAGTTATTTTAAGTCGAACACTGAAGCTTTCTTT. This encodes CASSYFKSNTEAFF. This chain connects TRBV6-5 to TRBJ1-1; no firm D call. In germline, CDR1 is MNHEY, CDR2 SVGAGI. The CDR3 runs to 14 residues. The germline V and J ends were trimmed by 3 bases and 1 base, with 9 bases remaining between them.

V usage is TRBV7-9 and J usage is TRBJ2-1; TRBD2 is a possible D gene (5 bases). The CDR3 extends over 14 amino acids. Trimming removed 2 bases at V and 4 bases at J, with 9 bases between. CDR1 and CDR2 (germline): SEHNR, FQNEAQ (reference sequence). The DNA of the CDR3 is TGTGCCAGCAGCTTATCGACGGGATACAATGAGCAGTTCTTC. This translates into CASSLSTGYNEQFF.

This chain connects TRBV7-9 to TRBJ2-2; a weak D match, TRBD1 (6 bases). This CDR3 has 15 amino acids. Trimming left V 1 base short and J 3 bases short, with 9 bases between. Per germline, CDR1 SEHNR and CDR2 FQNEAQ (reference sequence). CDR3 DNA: TGTGCCAGCAGCTTAGTCGGACAGTACACCGGGGAGCTGTTTTTT. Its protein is CASSLVGQYTGELFF.

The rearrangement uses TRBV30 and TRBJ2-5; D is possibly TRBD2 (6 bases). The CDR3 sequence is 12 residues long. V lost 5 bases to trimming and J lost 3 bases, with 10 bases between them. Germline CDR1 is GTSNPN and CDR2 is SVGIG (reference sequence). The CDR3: CAWGGLEETQYF. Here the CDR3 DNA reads TGTGCCTGGGGGGGACTCGAAGAGACCCAGTACTTC.

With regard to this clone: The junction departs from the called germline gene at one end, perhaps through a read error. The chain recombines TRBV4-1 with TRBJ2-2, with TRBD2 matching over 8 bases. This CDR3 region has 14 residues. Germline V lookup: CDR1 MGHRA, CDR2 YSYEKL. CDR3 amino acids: CASSGSGNPGELFF. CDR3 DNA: TGCGCCAGCAGCGGTAGCGGGAACCCCGGGGAGCTGTTTTTT.